This T cell receptor (beta chain) was identified in a study of blood T cell repertoires in COVID-19. Across the whole study: COVID-19 samples from acute and convalescent phases originated in the United States, Italy and Spain. Nucleic acid was either cDNA or gDNA, and it came from T cells, B-cell-depleted T cells, or PBMCs.

CDR1 LGHNA and CDR2 YSLEER come from the germline V gene. Trimming removed 2 bases from V and 4 bases from J; junction bases left unmatched: 8. The CDR3 loop spans 18 amino acids. Seattle cases were enrolled at active infection and followed longitudinally. Under the authors' procedure: From reference gene primer amplification, estimates of nucleated cell counts were derived. Some clones are missing from TCRdb's copy, which holds only in-frame ones; the method was immunoSEQ multiplex PCR. For V, J and clone size, that table is used; D and trimming come from the DNA. The sample carries about 200,000 clones, roughly 88% recorded once.

The chain employs TRBV4-3 and TRBJ2-2, with 12 positions matching TRBD2. The sequenced material came from peripheral blood. The receptor's source is a man between 45 and 60 years old with COVID-19, enrolled during active disease. The CDR3 nucleotides read TGCGCCAGCAGCCAACAAAAACTAGCGGGGGGCCGCACCGGGGAGCTGTTTTTT. Translating gives CASSQQKLAGGRTGELFF.